A single T cell receptor beta chain is shown here with its context. Its antigen specificity is not known. Base qualities are not provided; no much larger clone lies one nucleotide away. The cysteine opens and the phenylalanine closes a CDR3 of 16 amino acids. Of all the DNA, just the CDR3 is kept, 48 bases in frame from base 1. In the germline V gene, CDR1 corresponds to SGDLS and CDR2 to YYNGEE. Relative to germline, V is missing 4 bases and J is missing 3 bases, with 9 bases of the junction outside any gene match. The data originate from a study of memory CD4+ T cells and cytomegalovirus serostatus (dated by TCRdb to between 2019 and 2020). Regarding the complete study: The cohort comprised roughly 35 healthy Belgian adults, 9 CMV seropositive and some 24 CMV seronegative. The study sequenced CD4+ memory TCRbeta repertoires of a Belgian cohort with known cytomegalovirus serostatus to replicate a published TCR-based CMV serostatus classifier.

Overall study outcomes, separate from this receptor: CMV serostatus prediction reached a median bootstrapped AUC of about 0.94 with the original framework and 0.85 to 0.91 with a US-trained random forest. The results were interpreted as suggesting that the CMV-associated TCR signature is mostly present in the CD4+ memory repertoire. Only CD4+CD45RO+ memory cells were sequenced, in contrast to the original study, in which naive and memory CD4+ and CD8+ populations were covered. Of about 180 previously reported CMV-associated TCRbeta sequences, approximately 70 appeared in the CD4+ memory repertoires, each in one to five individuals. On the Belgian cohort, the classifier based on the original framework reached a median bootstrapped AUC of about 0.95, with a 95% CI of 0.76-1.00.

Single viable CD3+CD4+CD8-CD45RO+ cells were sorted as memory CD4+ T cells on a FACSAria II. CMV serostatus was assessed using a Roche Elecsys assay, by which serum IgG against CMV pp150, pp28, p38 and p52 was detected. After thawing, total CD4+ T cells were enriched by positive selection with CD4 magnetic microbeads. The samples came from a different study that was designed specifically to examine the CD4+ T cell memory repertoire. Peripheral blood mononuclear cells were isolated and cryopreserved according to standard operating procedures, and serum was kept at -80 degrees C. The staining relied on CD3-PerCP (BW264/56), CD4-APC (RPA-T4), CD45RO-PE (UCHT1) and CD8-Pacific Orange (3B5) antibodies, and Sytox blue was used to exclude non-viable cells. The Quick-DNA Microprep Kit was used to extract genomic DNA from the sorted cells. Amplification of TCRbeta DNA was done with the immunoSEQ hsTCRbeta kit, following the protocol from the manufacturer. TCRbeta libraries were sequenced on an Illumina MiSeq instrument. In the authors' own workflow: After out-of-frame sequences were removed, 2 million to 2.5 million distinct TCRbeta sequences remained, averaging about 66,813 per individual. Each individual was scored using the number of 150 to 200 previously reported CMV-associated TCRbeta sequences that the individual carried and the total number of productive distinct TCRbeta sequences. A beta-binomial model was reimplemented in Python, and scikit-learn random forests with default parameters were trained on US cohort data. Classifier performance on the Belgian cohort was reported as the median AUC with percentile confidence intervals calculated over 10,000 bootstrap iterations. In TCRdb, the immuneACCESS table is reduced to in-frame sequences with V and J assigned. These tables do not hold every clone; where another copy was compared, an unresolved V gene accounts for under half, and the others remain unexplained. V and J calls and clone size are given by that table; D and trimming were obtained from the DNA. This sample is represented by under 85,000 clones; around 78% of them were singletons. 2% to 3% of the sample is held by the ten biggest clonotypes.

This chain joins TRBV9 to TRBJ2-3; TRBD2 agrees with 9 junctional bases. Sequencing was done on a sample of memory CD4+ T cells from blood. This receptor was taken from an adult in good health and CMV-seropositive. Here is the DNA: TGTGCCAGCAGCCCGCGGGGGGGCCTTGGGACAGATACGCAGTATTTT. Its protein product is CASSPRGGLGTDTQYF.